This T cell receptor beta chain was observed in a study of T cell repertoires in cytomegalovirus infection. Study as a whole: It was recently identified HLA-C-restricted and well-studied HLA-B-restricted CMV epitopes that the study used. In public TCR beta signatures, there were indications of both CMV infection and matching HLA type.

This clonotype was recorded a few times. The target antigen is unknown. Findings and caveats of the study: HLA-C-restricted CMV clonotypes gave the most frequent clonotype in two of eight donors. CMV carriers with the relevant HLA were identified by cumulative public TCR beta family frequency.

TCRdb re-analysed the reads in MiXCR, keeping a single row per CDR3 protein. In the table there are fewer than 950,000 distinct CDR3 sequences, approximately 32% of which are singletons. The length of the CDR3 is 12 residues. V dropped 1 base and J dropped 8 bases, with 8 bases sitting between them. CDR1 is SEHNR, CDR2 FQNEAQ, per germline (reference sequence). The TCR was taken from a human donor in good health (CMV status not recorded). Some clones in this sample may be carry-over from other donors' samples. The chain is built from TRBV7-9 and TRBJ1-2; no firm D call. The source was cultured CD8+ T cells from PBMCs, collected from culture after CMV antigen stimulation. For the CDR3, the DNA is TGTGCCAGCAGCTTAGGGTCGCGGGGCTACACCTTC. This encodes CASSLGSRGYTF.